This TCR beta chain appears in the sequencing data of a study of a mutant IDH1 vaccine in newly diagnosed glioma. Generated by immunoSEQ multiplex PCR, the TCRdb table keeps only in-frame clones and is missing some. The table records around 41,000 clones, roughly nine tenths of them present only once. With respect to this clone: The antigen remains unidentified.

There are 14 residues in the CDR3. The germline V gene has CDR1 MGHDK and CDR2 SYGVNS. With 4 bases removed from V and 6 bases from J, the gap between germline ends came to 15 bases. The time point here: week 35, safety follow-up. A 20-mer mutant IDH1 peptide at 300 ug was injected subcutaneously with topical imiquimod. The gene calls are TRBV25-1 and TRBJ1-1; a weak D match, TRBD1 (6 bases). This TCR derives from a man aged 40-55 years with glioma. Source: PBMCs, taken from a glioma patient whose treatment included an IDH1 peptide vaccine. In nucleotides, the CDR3 is TGTGCCAGCAGTGGGACAGAGAGTTCATCTGAAGCTTTCTTT. It yields the protein CASSGTESSSEAFF. Full variable domain (missing parts from reference TRBV25-1 and TRBJ1-1): EADIYQTPRYLVIGTGKKITLECSQTMGHDKMYWYQQDPGMELHLIHYSYGVNSTEKGDLSSESTVSRIRTEHFPLTLESARPSHTSQYLCASSGTESSSEAFFGQGTRLTVV.